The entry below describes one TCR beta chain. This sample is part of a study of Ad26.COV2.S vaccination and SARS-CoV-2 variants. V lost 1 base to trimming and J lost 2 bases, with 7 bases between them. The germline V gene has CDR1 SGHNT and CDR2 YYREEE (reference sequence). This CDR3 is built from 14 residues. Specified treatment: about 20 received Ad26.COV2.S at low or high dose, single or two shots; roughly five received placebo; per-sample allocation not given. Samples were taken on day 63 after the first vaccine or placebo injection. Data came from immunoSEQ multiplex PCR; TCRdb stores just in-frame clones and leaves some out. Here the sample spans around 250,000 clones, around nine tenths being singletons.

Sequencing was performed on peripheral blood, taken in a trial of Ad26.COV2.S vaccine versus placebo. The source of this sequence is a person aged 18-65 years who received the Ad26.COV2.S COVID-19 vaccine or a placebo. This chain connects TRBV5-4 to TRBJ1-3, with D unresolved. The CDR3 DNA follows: TGTGCCAGCAGCTTGTTCCAGGCTGGAAACACCATATATTTT. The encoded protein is CASSLFQAGNTIYF.